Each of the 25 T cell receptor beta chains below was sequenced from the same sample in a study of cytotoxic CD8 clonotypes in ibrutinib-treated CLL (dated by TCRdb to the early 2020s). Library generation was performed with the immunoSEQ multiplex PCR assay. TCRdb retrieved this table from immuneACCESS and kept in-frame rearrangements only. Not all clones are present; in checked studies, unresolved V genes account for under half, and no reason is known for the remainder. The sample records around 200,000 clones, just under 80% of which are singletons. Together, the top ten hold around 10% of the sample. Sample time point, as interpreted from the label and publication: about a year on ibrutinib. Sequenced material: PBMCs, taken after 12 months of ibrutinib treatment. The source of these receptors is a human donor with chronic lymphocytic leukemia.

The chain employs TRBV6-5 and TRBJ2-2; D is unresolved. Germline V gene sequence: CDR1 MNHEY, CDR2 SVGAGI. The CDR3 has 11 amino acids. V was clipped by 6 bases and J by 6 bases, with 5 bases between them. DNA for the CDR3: TGTGCCAGCAGGGTTGCCGGGGAGCTGTTTTTT. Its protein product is CASRVAGELFF.

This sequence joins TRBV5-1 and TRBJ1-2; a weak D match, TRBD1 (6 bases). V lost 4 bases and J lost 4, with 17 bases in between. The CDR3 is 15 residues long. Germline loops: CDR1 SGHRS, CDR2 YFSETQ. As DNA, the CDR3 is TGCGCCAGCAGCAGGATTATACAGGGCCTCTATGGCTACACCTTC. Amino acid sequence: CASSRIIQGLYGYTF.

The CDR3 loop reads CASSLVLSKPMNTEAFF. CDR3 bases: TGTGCCAGCAGCTTGGTGCTCTCTAAGCCCATGAACACTGAAGCTTTCTTT. V usage is TRBV4-2 and J usage is TRBJ1-1; unclear D gene. The CDR3 runs 17 residues. The germline V gene has CDR1 LGHNA and CDR2 YNFKEQ. V lost 5 bases to trimming and J lost 0 bases, with 19 bases between them.

CDR3 nucleotide sequence: TGTGCCAGCAGTTTTGTCGTCGCCGGATATAGCAATCAGCCCCAGCATTTT. Translation gives CASSFVVAGYSNQPQHF. V usage is TRBV28 and J usage is TRBJ1-5; D not resolved. Trimming pared 3 bases from V and 0 bases from J, leaving 15 bases between. The CDR3 contains 17 residues. Germline loops: CDR1 MDHEN, CDR2 SYDVKM.

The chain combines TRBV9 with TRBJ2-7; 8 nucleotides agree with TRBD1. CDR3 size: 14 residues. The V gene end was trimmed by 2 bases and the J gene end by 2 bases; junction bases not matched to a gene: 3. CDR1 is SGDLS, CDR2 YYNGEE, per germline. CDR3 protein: CASSVTGDPYEQYF. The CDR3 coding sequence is TGTGCCAGCAGCGTGACAGGGGACCCCTACGAGCAGTACTTC.

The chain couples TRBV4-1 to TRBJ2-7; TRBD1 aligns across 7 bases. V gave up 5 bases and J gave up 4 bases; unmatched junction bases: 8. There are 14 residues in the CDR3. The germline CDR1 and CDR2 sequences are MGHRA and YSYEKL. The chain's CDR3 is CASSTQLTGYEQYF. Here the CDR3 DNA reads TGCGCCAGCAGCACCCAATTGACAGGGTACGAGCAGTACTTC.

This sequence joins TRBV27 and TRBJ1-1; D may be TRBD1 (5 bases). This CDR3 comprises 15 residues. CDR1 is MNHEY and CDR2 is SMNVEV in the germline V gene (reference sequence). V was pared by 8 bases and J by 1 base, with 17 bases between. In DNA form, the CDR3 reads TGTGCCAGCCTTGAGGCCCGGGGCGGGAACACTGAAGCTTTCTTT. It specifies CASLEARGGNTEAFF.

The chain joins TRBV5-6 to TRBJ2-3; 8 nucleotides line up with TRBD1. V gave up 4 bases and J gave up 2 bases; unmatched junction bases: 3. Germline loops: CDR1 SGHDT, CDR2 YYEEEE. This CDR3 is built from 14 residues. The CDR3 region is CASSAGQATDTQYF. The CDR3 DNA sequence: TGTGCCAGCAGCGCGGGACAGGCCACAGATACGCAGTATTTT.

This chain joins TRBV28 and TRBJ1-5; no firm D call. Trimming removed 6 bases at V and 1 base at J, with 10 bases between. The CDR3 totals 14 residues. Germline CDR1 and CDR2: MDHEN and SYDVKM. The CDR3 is CASREGRSNQPQHF. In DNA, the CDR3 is TGTGCCAGCAGAGAGGGCAGAAGCAATCAGCCCCAGCATTTT.

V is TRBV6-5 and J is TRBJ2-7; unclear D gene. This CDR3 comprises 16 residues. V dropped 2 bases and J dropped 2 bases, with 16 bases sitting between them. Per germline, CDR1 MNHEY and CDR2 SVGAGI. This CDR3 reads CASSYNWETFTYEQYF. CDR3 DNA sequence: TGTGCCAGCAGTTACAATTGGGAAACCTTCACCTACGAGCAGTACTTC.

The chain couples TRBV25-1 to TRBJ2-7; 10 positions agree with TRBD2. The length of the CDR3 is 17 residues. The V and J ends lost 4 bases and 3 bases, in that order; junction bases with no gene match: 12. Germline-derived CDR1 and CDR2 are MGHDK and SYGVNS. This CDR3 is CASSVPAGGPHVYEQYF. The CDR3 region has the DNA TGTGCCAGCAGTGTGCCAGCGGGAGGGCCGCATGTCTACGAGCAGTACTTC.

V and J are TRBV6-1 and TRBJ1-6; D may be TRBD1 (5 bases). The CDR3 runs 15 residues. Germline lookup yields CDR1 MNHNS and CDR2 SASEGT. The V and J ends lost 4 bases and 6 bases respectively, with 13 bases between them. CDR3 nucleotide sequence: TGTGCCAGCAGTGGATGGGGCGGACCTAATTCACCCCTCCACTTT. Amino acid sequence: CASSGWGGPNSPLHF.

The DNA of the CDR3 is TGTGCCAGCAGTGAGCGGGGTTTTAATGAAAAACTGTTTTTT. Its protein product is CASSERGFNEKLFF. The chain carries TRBV6-1 and TRBJ1-4; D is uncertain. CDR1 is MNHNS, CDR2 SASEGT, per germline. Trimming stripped 3 bases from V and 4 bases from J, with 9 bases between. The CDR3 is 14 residues long.

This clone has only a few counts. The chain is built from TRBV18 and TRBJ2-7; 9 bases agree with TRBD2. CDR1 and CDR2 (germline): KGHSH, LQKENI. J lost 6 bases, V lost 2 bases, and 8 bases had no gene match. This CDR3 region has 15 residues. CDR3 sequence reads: CASSPVGLAIGEQYF. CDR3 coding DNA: TGTGCCAGCTCACCAGTCGGACTAGCGATAGGCGAGCAGTACTTC.

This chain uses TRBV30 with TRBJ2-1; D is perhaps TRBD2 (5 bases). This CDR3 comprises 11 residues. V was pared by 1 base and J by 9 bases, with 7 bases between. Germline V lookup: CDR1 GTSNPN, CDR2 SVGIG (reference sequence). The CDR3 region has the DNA TGTGCCTGGAGTGCGGGGTTTGAGCAGTTCTTC. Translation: CAWSAGFEQFF. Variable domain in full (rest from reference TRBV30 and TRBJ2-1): SQTIHQWPATLVQPVGSPLSLECTVEGTSNPNLYWYRQAAGRGLQLLFYSVGIGQISSEVPQNLSASRPQDRQFILSSKKLLLSDSGFYLCAWSAGFEQFFGPGTRLTVL.

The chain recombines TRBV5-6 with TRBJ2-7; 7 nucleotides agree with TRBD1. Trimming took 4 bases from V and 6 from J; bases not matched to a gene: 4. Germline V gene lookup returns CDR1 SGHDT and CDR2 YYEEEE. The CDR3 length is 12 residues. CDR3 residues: CASSPTGIEQYF. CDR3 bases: TGTGCCAGCAGCCCGACAGGGATCGAGCAGTACTTC.

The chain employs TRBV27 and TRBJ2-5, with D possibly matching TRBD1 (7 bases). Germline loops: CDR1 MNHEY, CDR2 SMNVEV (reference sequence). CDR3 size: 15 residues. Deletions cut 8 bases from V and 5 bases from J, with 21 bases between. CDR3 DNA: TGTGCCAGCGGGGTCGGAGGGACAGCGAGGGAGACCCAGTACTTC. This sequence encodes CASGVGGTARETQYF.

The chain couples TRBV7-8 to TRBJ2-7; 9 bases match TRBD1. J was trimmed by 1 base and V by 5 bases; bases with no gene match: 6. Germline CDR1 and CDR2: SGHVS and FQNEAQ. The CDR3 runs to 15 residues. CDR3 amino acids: CASSAHRGPSYEQYF. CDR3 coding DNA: TGTGCCAGCAGCGCTCACAGGGGGCCGTCCTACGAGCAGTACTTC.

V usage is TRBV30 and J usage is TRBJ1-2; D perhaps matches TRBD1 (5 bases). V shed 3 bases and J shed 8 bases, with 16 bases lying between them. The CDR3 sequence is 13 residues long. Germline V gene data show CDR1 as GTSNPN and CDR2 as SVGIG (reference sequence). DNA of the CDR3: TGTGCCTGGAGCCGGGGCCCCGCGGGGGGCTACACCTTC. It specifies CAWSRGPAGGYTF. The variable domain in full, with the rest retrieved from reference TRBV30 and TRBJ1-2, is SQTIHQWPATLVQPVGSPLSLECTVEGTSNPNLYWYRQAAGRGLQLLFYSVGIGQISSEVPQNLSASRPQDRQFILSSKKLLLSDSGFYLCAWSRGPAGGYTFGSGTRLTVV.

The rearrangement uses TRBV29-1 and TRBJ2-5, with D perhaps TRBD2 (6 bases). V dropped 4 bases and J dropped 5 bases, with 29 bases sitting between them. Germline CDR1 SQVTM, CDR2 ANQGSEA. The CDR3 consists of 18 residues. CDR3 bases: TGCAGCGTTGCCCCGAAGGTGGGACTTAACCTACAAACGGAGACCCAGTACTTC. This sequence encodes CSVAPKVGLNLQTETQYF.

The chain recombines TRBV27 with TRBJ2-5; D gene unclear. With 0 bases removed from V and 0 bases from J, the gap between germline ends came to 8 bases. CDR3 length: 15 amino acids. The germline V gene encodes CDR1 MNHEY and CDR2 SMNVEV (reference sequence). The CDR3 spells CASSLSMLYQETQYF. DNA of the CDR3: TGTGCCAGCAGTTTATCCATGCTGTACCAAGAGACCCAGTACTTC.

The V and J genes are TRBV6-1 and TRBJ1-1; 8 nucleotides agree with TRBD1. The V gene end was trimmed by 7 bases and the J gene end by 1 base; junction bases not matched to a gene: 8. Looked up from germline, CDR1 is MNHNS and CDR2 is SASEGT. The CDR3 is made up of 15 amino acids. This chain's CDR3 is CASIAGGAGNTEAFF. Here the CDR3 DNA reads TGTGCCAGCATCGCAGGGGGCGCGGGGAACACTGAAGCTTTCTTT.

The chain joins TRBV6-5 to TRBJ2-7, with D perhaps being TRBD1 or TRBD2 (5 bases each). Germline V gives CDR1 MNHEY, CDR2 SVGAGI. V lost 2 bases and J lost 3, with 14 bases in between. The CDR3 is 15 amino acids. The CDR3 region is CASSYHPGRIYEQYF. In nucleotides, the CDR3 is TGTGCCAGCAGTTACCATCCGGGACGGATCTACGAGCAGTACTTC.

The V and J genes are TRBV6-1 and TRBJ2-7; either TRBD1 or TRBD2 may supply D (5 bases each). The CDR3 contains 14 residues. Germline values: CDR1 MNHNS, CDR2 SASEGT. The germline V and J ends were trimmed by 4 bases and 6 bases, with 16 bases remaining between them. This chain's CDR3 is CASSGGPGLAEQYF. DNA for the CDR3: TGTGCCAGCAGTGGGGGACCGGGGCTGGCCGAGCAGTACTTC.

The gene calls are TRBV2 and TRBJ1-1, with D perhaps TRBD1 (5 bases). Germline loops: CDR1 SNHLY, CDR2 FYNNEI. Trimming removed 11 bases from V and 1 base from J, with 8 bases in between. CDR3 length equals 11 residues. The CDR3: CAVRGNTEAFF. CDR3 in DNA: TGTGCCGTAAGGGGGAACACTGAAGCTTTCTTT.